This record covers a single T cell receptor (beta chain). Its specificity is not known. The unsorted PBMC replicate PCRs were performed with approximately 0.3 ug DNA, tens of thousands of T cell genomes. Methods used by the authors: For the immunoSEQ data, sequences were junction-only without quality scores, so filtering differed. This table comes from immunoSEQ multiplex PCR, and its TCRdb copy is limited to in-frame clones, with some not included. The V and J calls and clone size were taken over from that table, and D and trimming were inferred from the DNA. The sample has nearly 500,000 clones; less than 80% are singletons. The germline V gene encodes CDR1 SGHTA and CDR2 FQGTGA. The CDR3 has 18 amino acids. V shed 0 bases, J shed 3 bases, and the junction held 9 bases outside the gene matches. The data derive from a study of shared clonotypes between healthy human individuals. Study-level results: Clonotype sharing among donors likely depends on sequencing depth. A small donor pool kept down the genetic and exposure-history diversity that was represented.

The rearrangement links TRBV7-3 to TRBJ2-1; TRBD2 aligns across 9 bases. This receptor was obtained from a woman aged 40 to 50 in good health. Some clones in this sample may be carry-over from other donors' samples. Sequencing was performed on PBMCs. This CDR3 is CASSLTGGLAGIYNEQFF. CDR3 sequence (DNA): TGTGCCAGCAGCTTAACTGGGGGGCTAGCGGGAATCTACAATGAGCAGTTCTTC. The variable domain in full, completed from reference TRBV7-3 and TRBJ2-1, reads GAGVSQTPSNKVTEKGKYVELRCDPISGHTALYWYRQSLGQGPEFLIYFQGTGAADDSGLPNDRFFAVRPEGSVSTLKIQRTERGDSAVYLCASSLTGGLAGIYNEQFFGPGTRLTVL.